The 16 T cell receptor beta chains below come from one sample, sequenced in a study of blood T cells in healthy people across ages. A second PCR, run for about 6 to 11 cycles, used a sample-barcoded 5' primer plus a J-beta primer mix. TCRdb re-called the 5' RACE reads with MiXCR, one entry per CDR3 protein. The sample lists fewer than 750,000 distinct CDR3 sequences; 40% to 50% were seen once. Sequencing used blood. Receptors originate from an elderly man in good health.

This clonotype was found a few times. V is TRBV28 and J is TRBJ2-1; TRBD1 matches 8 bases. Trimming cost V 6 bases and J 6 bases; bases outside gene matches: 10. This CDR3 has 15 residues. The V gene's germline CDR1 is MDHEN and CDR2 SYDVKM. CDR3 region: CASRTTGQGTNEQFF. DNA for the CDR3: TGTGCCAGCAGAACGACTGGACAGGGAACCAATGAGCAGTTCTTC.

This rearrangement joins TRBV3-1 to TRBJ2-5; D is uncertain. With the DNA end fitting TRBJ2-7 better, the J assignment may be wrong. Germline CDR1 is LGHDT and CDR2 is YNNKEL (reference sequence). The CDR3 extends over 13 amino acids. The CDR3 DNA sequence: TGTGCCAGCAGCCAACACTTAGGAAGCGAGCAGTACTTC. Protein: CASSQHLGSEQYF.

The CDR3 DNA reads TGTGCCAGCAGCTTACTTGTGCTACAGGGGTCCTACGAGCAGTACTTC. As protein: CASSLLVLQGSYEQYF. This chain links TRBV7-2 with TRBJ2-7, with TRBD1 matching over 7 bases. Germline CDR1 reads SGHTA; CDR2 reads FQGNSA. The CDR3 is 16 residues long. V was pared by 2 bases and J by 1 base, with 8 bases of the junction left unmatched.

The chain is built from TRBV7-2 and TRBJ2-1; D tentatively fits TRBD1 or TRBD2 (6 bases each). The CDR3 is made up of 13 amino acids. Trimming took off 5 bases at V and 9 bases at J, with 14 bases between the two ends. The germline CDR1 and CDR2 sequences are SGHTA and FQGNSA. CDR3 bases: TGTGCCAGCAGCCCTGGGGGGCCGGGTGAGCAGTTCTTC. Translation gives CASSPGGPGEQFF.

As concerns this clonotype: The final CDR3 position lacks the conserved phenylalanine or tryptophan, pointing to a likely read error. This chain uses TRBV27 with TRBJ2-3; 12 bases map to TRBD2. Germline CDR1 and CDR2: MNHEY and SMNVEV (reference sequence). The CDR3 is 15 amino acids. V shed 4 bases, J shed 4 bases, and the junction held 3 bases outside the gene matches. The CDR3 loop is CASSYGLAGSDTQYY. In DNA form, the CDR3 reads TGTGCCAGCAGTTACGGACTAGCGGGGTCAGATACGCAGTATTAT.

This chain joins TRBV6-6 and TRBJ1-5; 7 bases agree with TRBD1. The CDR3 has 15 residues. CDR1 and CDR2 from the germline V gene are MNHNY and SVGAGI (reference sequence). Unmatched junction bases numbered 7, after V lost 6 bases and J lost 2 bases. The CDR3 reads CASSRGTAGNQPQHF. The CDR3 region has the DNA TGTGCCAGCAGCAGAGGGACAGCCGGCAATCAGCCCCAGCATTTT.

This clonotype was counted at least ten times. The V and J genes are TRBV7-9 and TRBJ2-3; D not certain. V shed 6 bases and J shed 1 base, with 8 bases lying between them. Germline lookup yields CDR1 SEHNR and CDR2 FQNEAQ (reference sequence). There are 13 residues in the CDR3. The CDR3 DNA is TGTGCCAGCAGTCTTGATCGCACAGATACGCAGTATTTT. This encodes CASSLDRTDTQYF.

The chain joins TRBV3-1 to TRBJ2-1; 15 nucleotides agree with TRBD2. The CDR3 length is 19 residues. Germline V gene lookup returns CDR1 LGHDT and CDR2 YNNKEL (reference sequence). V gave up 4 bases and J gave up 1 base; unmatched junction bases: 8. Written as DNA, the CDR3 is TGTGCCAGCAGCCGAAGGACTAGCGGGAGGGCGGGGTCCTACAATGAGCAGTTCTTC. Protein product: CASSRRTSGRAGSYNEQFF.

The rearrangement links TRBV9 to TRBJ2-1; 12 positions match TRBD2. With 3 bases clipped from V and 4 bases from J, the junction kept 2 bases outside the gene matches. Germline assignment: CDR1 SGDLS and CDR2 YYNGEE. The CDR3 totals 15 residues. The CDR3 region is CASSDGTSGYNEQFF. The DNA for the CDR3 is TGTGCCAGCAGCGACGGGACTAGCGGGTACAATGAGCAGTTCTTC.

This clonotype was observed a handful of times. The chain recombines TRBV15 with TRBJ1-4; D unresolved. The CDR3 contains 15 residues. Per germline, CDR1 LNHNV and CDR2 YYDKDF (reference sequence). The V gene lost 0 bases and the J gene lost 4 bases, with 9 bases spanning the gap. CDR3 DNA sequence: TGTGCCACCAGCAGAGATCGCGTCTTTAATGAAAAACTGTTTTTT. Translating gives CATSRDRVFNEKLFF.

This clonotype was detected only a few times. The chain employs TRBV7-2 and TRBJ1-1; D remains unclear. This CDR3 spans 13 amino acids. V was clipped by 1 base and J by 1 base, with 4 bases between them. The germline V gene encodes CDR1 SGHTA and CDR2 FQGNSA. CDR3 nucleotide sequence: TGTGCCAGCAGCTTAGTAGAGAACACTGAAGCTTTCTTT. Protein: CASSLVENTEAFF. The full variable domain, its missing parts supplied by reference TRBV7-2 and TRBJ1-1, is GAGVSQSPSNKVTEKGKDVELRCDPISGHTALYWYRQSLGQGLEFLIYFQGNSAPDKSGLPSDRFSAERTGGSVSTLTIQRTQQEDSAVYLCASSLVENTEAFFGQGTRLTVV.

This clonotype was recorded a few times. The CDR3 loop is CATSRPAGGQETQYF. The CDR3 bases are TGTGCCACCAGCCGTCCGGCGGGAGGGCAAGAGACCCAGTACTTC. The V and J genes are TRBV24-1 and TRBJ2-4, with TRBD2 identical over 9 bases. The end of the DNA aligns better with TRBJ2-5, so the J call may be wrong. Germline CDR1 KGHDR, CDR2 SFDVKD. The CDR3 extends over 15 amino acids.

A word on this clonotype: One end of the junction fails to match germline, which may point to a read error. This chain joins TRBV28 and TRBJ2-1; perhaps TRBD2 as D (6 bases). CDR1 and CDR2 (germline): MDHEN, SYDVKM. The CDR3 loop spans 15 amino acids. The CDR3 DNA sequence: TGTGCCAGCAGGTTATTAGGGCGGGAACGGGATGAGCAGTTCTTC. It codes for CASRLLGRERDEQFF.

In DNA, the CDR3 is TGCGCCAGCAGCCAAGATTGGGGCACCCCGTTCTTC. Protein product: CASSQDWGTPFF. The chain is built from TRBV4-3 and TRBJ2-1; possible D gene TRBD1, 5 bases. The CDR3 contains 12 residues. Germline V CDR1 and CDR2: LGHNA, YSLEER. V dropped 0 bases and J dropped 15 bases, with 12 bases sitting between them.

This clonotype was counted between two and nine times. The chain recombines TRBV7-2 with TRBJ2-5; TRBD2 aligns across 9 bases. The CDR3 covers 19 residues. V lost 5 bases and J lost 4; bases outside the gene matches: 20. The germline V gene has CDR1 SGHTA and CDR2 FQGNSA. The CDR3 sequence: CASSLPPGLAKDFLETQYF. The CDR3 DNA reads as TGTGCCAGCAGCCTACCCCCGGGACTAGCTAAGGACTTTTTAGAGACCCAGTACTTC.

This clonotype was counted at least ten times. V usage is TRBV6-6 and J usage is TRBJ2-7; D may match TRBD1 or TRBD2 (7 bases each). Germline V gene sequence: CDR1 MNHNY, CDR2 SVGAGI (reference sequence). The V end lost 7 bases, the J end lost 5 bases, and 12 bases lay between the germline ends. The length of the CDR3 is 12 residues. The chain's CDR3 is CASNQGGHEQYF. CDR3 coding DNA: TGTGCCAGCAACCAGGGGGGGCACGAGCAGTACTTC.